Following are 22 T cell receptor beta chains from one sample sequenced in a study of T cell repertoires in cytomegalovirus infection. TCRdb re-called the reads with MiXCR, one entry per CDR3 protein. Of about 130,000 distinct CDR3 sequences in the sample, roughly 8.2% were seen once. Source material: PBMCs. The receptors originated from a human donor in good health (CMV status not recorded). Some clones in this sample may be carry-over from other donors' samples.

This clonotype occurred many times. This chain joins TRBV6-2 or TRBV6-3 and TRBJ2-1; 7 nucleotides agree with TRBD2. The CDR3 is 17 residues long. V shed 4 bases, J shed 2 bases, and the junction held 11 bases outside the gene matches. Per the germline V gene, CDR1 is MNHEY and CDR2 is SVGEGT. The CDR3 nucleotides read TGTGCCAGCAGTTTCAACGTAGCGGGTAAAACCTACAATGAGCAGTTCTTC. Its translation: CASSFNVAGKTYNEQFF.

In this sample, this clonotype turned up many times. The rearrangement joins TRBV7-6 to TRBJ2-1; 8 bases are a match to TRBD1. The CDR3 runs 15 residues. Per germline, CDR1 SGHVS and CDR2 FNYEAQ. Trimming at V came to 5 bases and at J to 9 bases, leaving 12 bases not matched to a gene. The CDR3 nucleotides are TGTGCCAGCAGCCCGAGGACAGGGAAGGAGGGTGAGCAGTTCTTC. As protein: CASSPRTGKEGEQFF.

Many counts were recorded for this clonotype. CDR3 DNA sequence: TGTGCCAGCAGCTCGGCTAGCGGGGGCCGTAGCACAGATACGCAGTATTTT. Its translation is CASSSASGGRSTDTQYF. The rearrangement uses TRBV7-8 and TRBJ2-3; 10 bases are shared with TRBD2. The CDR3 covers 17 residues. J lost 0 bases, V lost 4 bases, and 7 bases had no gene match. Germline V gene data show CDR1 as SGHVS and CDR2 as FQNEAQ. Complete variable domain (other parts from reference TRBV7-8 and TRBJ2-3): GAGVSQSPRYKVAKRGQDVALRCDPISGHVSLFWYQQALGQGPEFLTYFQNEAQLDKSGLPSDRFFAERPEGSVSTLKIQRTQQEDSAVYLCASSSASGGRSTDTQYFGPGTRLTVL.

CDR3 DNA sequence: TGCAGCGGGCGACAGGACCCGGCGGGGATCACTGAAGCTTTCTTT. As protein: CSGRQDPAGITEAFF. V usage is TRBV29-1 and J usage is TRBJ1-1; TRBD1 might be the D (6 bases). This CDR3 contains 15 residues. Trimming cost V 7 bases and J 4 bases, with 22 bases left between them. Per the germline V gene, CDR1 is SQVTM and CDR2 is ANQGSEA. The full variable domain, in which reference TRBV29-1 and TRBJ1-1 provide the parts outside the CDR3, is SAVISQKPSRDICQRGTSLTIQCQVDSQVTMMFWYRQQPGQSLTLIATANQGSEATYESGFVIDKFPISRPNLTFSTLTVSNMSPEDSSIYLCSGRQDPAGITEAFFGQGTRLTVV.

This rearrangement joins TRBV9 to TRBJ1-2, with D unclear. The germline V and J ends were trimmed by 4 bases and 6 bases, with 7 bases remaining between them. Looked up from germline, CDR1 is SGDLS and CDR2 is YYNGEE. This CDR3 comprises 11 residues. CDR3 sequence reads: CASSHRNGYTF. For the CDR3, the DNA is TGTGCCAGCAGCCATCGAAATGGCTACACCTTC.

This clonotype was counted a few times. This sequence joins TRBV30 and TRBJ1-2; no reliable D call. This CDR3 has 13 amino acids. Trimming pared 0 bases from V and 7 bases from J, leaving 12 bases between. CDR1 is GTSNPN and CDR2 is SVGIG in the germline V gene (reference sequence). The DNA of the CDR3 is TGTGCCTGGAGTGTACAGACCTACACTGGCTACACCTTC. It translates to CAWSVQTYTGYTF.

There are many counts of this clonotype. The chain has TRBV6-1 and TRBJ2-1; 11 nucleotides align to TRBD2. The CDR3 has 14 residues. Per germline, CDR1 MNHNS and CDR2 SASEGT. The ends lost 6 bases at V and 4 bases at J; junction bases unmatched: 2. The CDR3 DNA sequence: TGTGCCAGCAGCTCTAGCGGGGGGTACAATGAGCAGTTCTTC. Encoded protein: CASSSSGGYNEQFF.

V gene TRBV4-2 combines with J gene TRBJ2-6, with D perhaps assigned TRBD1 or TRBD2 (6 bases each). CDR3 length: 16 residues. Looked up from germline, CDR1 is LGHNA and CDR2 is YNFKEQ. V lost 0 bases to trimming and J lost 3 bases, with 9 bases between them. The CDR3 nucleotides are TGTGCCAGCAGCCAAGAAGGGGGGATTGGGGCCAACGTCCTGACTTTC. Its protein is CASSQEGGIGANVLTF.

This clonotype showed up many times. The V and J genes are TRBV20-1 and TRBJ1-3; tentative D call: TRBD1 (6 bases). The V gene's germline CDR1 is DFQATT and CDR2 SNEGSKA (reference sequence). CDR3 length equals 16 residues. With 3 bases removed from V and 0 bases from J, the gap between germline ends came to 15 bases. The DNA of the CDR3 is TGCAGTGCTAGCCCTATTCGGGACAACTCTGGAAACACCATATATTTT. It specifies CSASPIRDNSGNTIYF.

This clonotype was detected only a few times. The rearrangement links TRBV6-2 or TRBV6-3 to TRBJ2-7; TRBD1 agrees at 10 bases. From germline, CDR1 is MNHEY and CDR2 SVGEGT. This CDR3 has 15 amino acids. The junction had 8 bases not matched to a gene; V was cut back by 6 bases and J by 3 bases. The CDR3 sequence: CASSSRDRGVYEQYF. As DNA, the CDR3 is TGTGCCAGCAGCAGTCGGGACAGGGGCGTCTACGAGCAGTACTTC.

V gene TRBV2 combines with J gene TRBJ2-7; no clear D. The V and J ends lost 3 bases and 1 base respectively, with 4 bases between them. CDR1 is SNHLY and CDR2 is FYNNEI in the germline V gene. CDR3 length: 12 amino acids. CDR3 region: CASSDDSYEQYF. CDR3 DNA sequence: TGTGCCAGCAGTGATGATTCCTACGAGCAGTACTTC.

This clonotype was seen ten or more times. The chain combines TRBV28 with TRBJ1-5; D is unclear. Trimming removed 3 bases from V and 2 bases from J, with 11 bases in between. Germline V gene lookup returns CDR1 MDHEN and CDR2 SYDVKM. CDR3 length equals 15 residues. CDR3 sequence: CASSFQVRGNQPQHF. CDR3 nucleotide sequence: TGTGCCAGCAGTTTCCAGGTGAGGGGCAATCAGCCCCAGCATTTT.

This clonotype was recorded many times. The rearrangement uses TRBV27 and TRBJ2-7, with 7 bases that match TRBD2. Per germline, CDR1 MNHEY and CDR2 SMNVEV (reference sequence). CDR3 length: 16 residues. Losses at the gene ends were 2 bases for V and 0 bases for J; bases not matched to a gene: 7. CDR3 nucleotides: TGTGCCAGCAGTTTACTAGGGAGGGAAAGCTCCTACGAGCAGTACTTC. Residues: CASSLLGRESSYEQYF.

There are many counts of this clonotype. The chain carries TRBV7-2 and TRBJ2-7, with 10 bases aligning to TRBD2. This CDR3 is built from 15 residues. Germline V gives CDR1 SGHTA, CDR2 FQGNSA. With 1 base clipped from V and 7 bases from J, the junction kept 7 bases outside the gene matches. This CDR3 reads CASSLDSSGGREQYF. In DNA form, the CDR3 reads TGTGCCAGCAGCTTAGATTCTAGCGGGGGTCGAGAGCAGTACTTC.

The CDR3 DNA is TGCAGTGCTAGAGATCCGGGAGAGGGAGATGGAGGGAATCAGCCCCAGCATTTT. Encoded protein: CSARDPGEGDGGNQPQHF. The rearrangement joins TRBV20-1 to TRBJ1-5, with no clear D. The ends were cut back, 0 bases at V and 4 bases at J, with 22 bases in the middle. This CDR3 has 18 residues. CDR1 is DFQATT and CDR2 is SNEGSKA in the germline V gene (reference sequence).

There are many counts of this clonotype. The chain couples TRBV29-1 to TRBJ1-1; no reliable D call. Germline V gene lookup returns CDR1 SQVTM and CDR2 ANQGSEA. The CDR3 sequence is 12 residues long. Trimming stripped 3 bases from V and 1 base from J, with 6 bases between. The CDR3 DNA follows: TGCAGCGTTGACTGGGGGAACACTGAAGCTTTCTTT. Translation: CSVDWGNTEAFF.

For this clonotype: A read error may explain this, as a much larger clone is one base away. This sequence joins TRBV2 and TRBJ1-6, with TRBD1 as a possible D gene (5 bases). The CDR3 is 15 amino acids. Trimming pared 11 bases from V and 0 bases from J, leaving 14 bases between. Germline CDR1 SNHLY, CDR2 FYNNEI. In nucleotides, the CDR3 is TGTGCCTTGCAGGGACGGAGCTCCTATAATTCACCCCTCCACTTT. It translates to CALQGRSSYNSPLHF.

Concerning this clonotype: One end of the junction varies from germline; a read error may be responsible. The chain has TRBV4-1 and TRBJ1-6; D is ambiguous. Per the germline V gene, CDR1 is MGHRA and CDR2 is YSYEKL. This CDR3 region has 13 residues. The CDR3 reads CASSQGSNSPLHF. Here the CDR3 DNA reads TGTGCCAGCAGCCAAGGGAGTAATTCACCCCTCCACTTT.

This clonotype was seen at least ten times. J is TRBJ1-3 and V is TRBV5-4, with D hard to call. The CDR3 runs to 15 residues. Trimming pared 0 bases from V and 2 bases from J, leaving 9 bases between. The germline V gene has CDR1 SGHNT and CDR2 YYREEE (reference sequence). The CDR3 region has the DNA TGTGCCAGCAGCTTGGACGCTGGAACTGGAAACACCATATATTTT. It encodes CASSLDAGTGNTIYF. Based on the CDR3 plus reference TRBV5-4 and TRBJ1-3, the full variable domain is ETGVTQSPTHLIKTRGQQVTLRCSSQSGHNTVSWYQQALGQGPQFIFQYYREEENGRGNFPPRFSGLQFPNYSSELNVNALELDDSALYLCASSLDAGTGNTIYFGEGSWLTVV.

This clonotype was found many times. J is TRBJ1-2 and V is TRBV28, with D possibly being TRBD1 (5 bases). Trimming left V 1 base short and J 2 bases short, with 11 bases between. Looked up from germline, CDR1 is MDHEN and CDR2 is SYDVKM. The CDR3 totals 15 residues. CDR3 region: CASSLFAGINYGYTF. CDR3 DNA sequence: TGTGCCAGCAGTTTATTTGCAGGGATAAACTATGGCTACACCTTC.

This clonotype was detected many times. The J gene is TRBJ2-7, the V gene TRBV7-2; the D gene is possibly TRBD1 (6 bases). The CDR3 contains 15 residues. From germline, CDR1 is SGHTA and CDR2 FQGNSA. Between the trimmed V and J ends, which lost 4 bases and 3 bases, there was a span of 16 bases. The CDR3 coding sequence is TGTGCCAGCAGCTCCGGCCGTGGACAGCACTACGAGCAGTACTTC. This sequence encodes CASSSGRGQHYEQYF.

This clonotype was seen ten or more times. V usage is TRBV14 and J usage is TRBJ1-1; perhaps TRBD1 as D (5 bases). Germline V gene data show CDR1 as SGHDN and CDR2 as FVKESK. Trimming took 6 bases from V and 2 from J, leaving 10 bases between them. The CDR3 extends over 13 amino acids. CDR3 DNA sequence: TGTGCCAGCAGTCTCGACAGCAACACTGAAGCTTTCTTT. Translated, it gives CASSLDSNTEAFF. Using reference TRBV14 and TRBJ1-1 for the parts outside the CDR3, the full variable domain is EAGVTQFPSHSVIEKGQTVTLRCDPISGHDNLYWYRRVMGKEIKFLLHFVKESKQDESGMPNNRFLAERTGGTYSTLKVQPAELEDSGVYFCASSLDSNTEAFFGQGTRLTVV.